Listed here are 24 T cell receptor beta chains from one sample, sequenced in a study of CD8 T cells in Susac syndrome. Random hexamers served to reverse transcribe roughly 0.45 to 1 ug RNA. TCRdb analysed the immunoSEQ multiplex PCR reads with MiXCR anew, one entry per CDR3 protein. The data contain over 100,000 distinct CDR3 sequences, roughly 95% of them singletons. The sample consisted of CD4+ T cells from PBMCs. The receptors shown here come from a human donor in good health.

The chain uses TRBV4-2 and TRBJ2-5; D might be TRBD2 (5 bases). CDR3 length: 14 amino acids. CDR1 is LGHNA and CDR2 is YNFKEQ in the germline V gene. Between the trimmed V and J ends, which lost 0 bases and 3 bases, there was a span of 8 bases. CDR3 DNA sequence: TGTGCCAGCAGCCAAGATCGAGCGGAAGAGACCCAGTACTTC. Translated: CASSQDRAEETQYF.

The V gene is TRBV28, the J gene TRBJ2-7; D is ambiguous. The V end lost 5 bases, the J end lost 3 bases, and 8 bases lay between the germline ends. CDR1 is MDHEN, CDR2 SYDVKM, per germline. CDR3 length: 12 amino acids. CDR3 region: CASSAGLYEQYF. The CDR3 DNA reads TGTGCCAGCAGTGCCGGGCTCTACGAGCAGTACTTC.

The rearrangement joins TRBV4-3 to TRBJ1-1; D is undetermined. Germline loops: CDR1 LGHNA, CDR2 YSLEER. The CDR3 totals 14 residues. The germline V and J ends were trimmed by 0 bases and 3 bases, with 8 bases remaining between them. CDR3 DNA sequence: TGCGCCAGCAGCCAAGATCTCGGAGACACTGAAGCTTTCTTT. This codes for CASSQDLGDTEAFF.

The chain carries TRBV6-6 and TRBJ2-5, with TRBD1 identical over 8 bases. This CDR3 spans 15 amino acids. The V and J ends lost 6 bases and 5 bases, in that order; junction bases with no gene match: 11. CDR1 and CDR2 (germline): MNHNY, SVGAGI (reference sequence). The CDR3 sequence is CASSDRANRGETQYF. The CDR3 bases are TGTGCCAGCAGCGACCGTGCGAACAGGGGGGAGACCCAGTACTTC.

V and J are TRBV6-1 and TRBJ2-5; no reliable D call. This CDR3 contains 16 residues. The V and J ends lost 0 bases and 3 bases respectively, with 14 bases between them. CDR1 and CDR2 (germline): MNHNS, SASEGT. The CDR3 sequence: CASSEAGASAKETQYF. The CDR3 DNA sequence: TGTGCCAGCAGTGAAGCGGGCGCTTCCGCCAAAGAGACCCAGTACTTC.

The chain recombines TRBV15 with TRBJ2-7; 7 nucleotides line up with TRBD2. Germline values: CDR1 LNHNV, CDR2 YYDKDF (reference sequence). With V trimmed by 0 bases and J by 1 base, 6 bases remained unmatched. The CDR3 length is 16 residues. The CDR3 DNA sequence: TGTGCCACCAGCAGAGATACGCAGCGGGGATCCTACGAGCAGTACTTC. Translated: CATSRDTQRGSYEQYF. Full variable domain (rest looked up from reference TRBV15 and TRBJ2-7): DAMVIQNPRYQVTQFGKPVTLSCSQTLNHNVMYWYQQKSSQAPKLLFHYYDKDFNNEADTPDNFQSRRPNTSFCFLDIRSPGLGDTAMYLCATSRDTQRGSYEQYFGPGTRLTVT.

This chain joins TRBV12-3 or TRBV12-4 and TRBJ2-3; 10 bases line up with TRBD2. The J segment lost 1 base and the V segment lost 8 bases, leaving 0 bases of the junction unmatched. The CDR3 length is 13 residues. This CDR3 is CASGTSGTDTQYF. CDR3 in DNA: TGTGCCAGCGGGACTAGCGGCACAGATACGCAGTATTTT.

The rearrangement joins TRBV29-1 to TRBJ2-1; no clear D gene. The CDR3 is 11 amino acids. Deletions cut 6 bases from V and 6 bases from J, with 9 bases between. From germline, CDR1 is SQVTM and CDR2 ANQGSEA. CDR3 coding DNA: TGCAGCGTCGCCCCCGGCAATGAGCAGTTCTTC. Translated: CSVAPGNEQFF.

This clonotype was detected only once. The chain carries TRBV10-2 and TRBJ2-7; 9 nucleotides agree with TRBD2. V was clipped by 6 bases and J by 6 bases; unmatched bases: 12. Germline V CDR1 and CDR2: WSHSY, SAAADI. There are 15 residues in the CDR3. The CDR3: CASSVRGAGGAEQYF. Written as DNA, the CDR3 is TGCGCCAGCAGCGTCCGGGGAGCGGGAGGTGCCGAGCAGTACTTC.

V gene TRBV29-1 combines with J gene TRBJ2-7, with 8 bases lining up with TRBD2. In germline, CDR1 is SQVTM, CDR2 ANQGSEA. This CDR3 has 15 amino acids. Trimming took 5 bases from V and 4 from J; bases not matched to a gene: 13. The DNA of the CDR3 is TGCAGCGTTTTGAAGCTAGCGGGCCGCTCTTACGAGCAGTACTTC. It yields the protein CSVLKLAGRSYEQYF.

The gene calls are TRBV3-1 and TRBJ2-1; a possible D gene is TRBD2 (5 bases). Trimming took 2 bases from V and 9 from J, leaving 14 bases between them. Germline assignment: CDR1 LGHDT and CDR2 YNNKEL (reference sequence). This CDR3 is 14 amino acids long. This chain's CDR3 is CASSQRPSGGEQFF. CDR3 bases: TGTGCCAGCAGCCAAAGGCCCAGCGGCGGTGAGCAGTTCTTC.

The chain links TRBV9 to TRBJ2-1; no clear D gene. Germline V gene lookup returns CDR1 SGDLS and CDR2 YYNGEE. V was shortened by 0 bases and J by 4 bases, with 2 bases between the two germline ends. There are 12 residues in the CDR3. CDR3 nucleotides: TGTGCCAGCAGCGTAGAATACAATGAGCAGTTCTTC. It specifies CASSVEYNEQFF.

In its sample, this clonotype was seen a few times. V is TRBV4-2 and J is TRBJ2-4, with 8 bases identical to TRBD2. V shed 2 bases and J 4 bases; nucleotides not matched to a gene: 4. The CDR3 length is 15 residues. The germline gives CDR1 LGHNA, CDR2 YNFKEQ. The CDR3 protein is CASSQFGGGKNIQYF. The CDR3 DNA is TGTGCCAGCAGCCAATTCGGCGGGGGGAAAAACATTCAGTACTTC.

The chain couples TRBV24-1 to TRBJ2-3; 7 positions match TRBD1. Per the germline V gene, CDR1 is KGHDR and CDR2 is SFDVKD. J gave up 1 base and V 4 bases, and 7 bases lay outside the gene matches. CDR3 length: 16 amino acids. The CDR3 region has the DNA TGTGCCACCAGTGACACCACAGGGGTGGGCACAGATACGCAGTATTTT. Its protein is CATSDTTGVGTDTQYF.

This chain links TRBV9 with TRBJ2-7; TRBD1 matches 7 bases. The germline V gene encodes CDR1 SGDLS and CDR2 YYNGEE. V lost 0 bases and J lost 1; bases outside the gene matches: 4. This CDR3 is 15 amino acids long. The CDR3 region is CASSVGSRGSYEQYF. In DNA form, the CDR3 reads TGTGCCAGCAGCGTAGGTAGCAGGGGGTCCTACGAGCAGTACTTC. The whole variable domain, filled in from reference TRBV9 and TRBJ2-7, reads DSGVTQTPKHLITATGQRVTLRCSPRSGDLSVYWYQQSLDQGLQFLIQYYNGEERAKGNILERFSAQQFPDLHSELNLSSLELGDSALYFCASSVGSRGSYEQYFGPGTRLTVT.

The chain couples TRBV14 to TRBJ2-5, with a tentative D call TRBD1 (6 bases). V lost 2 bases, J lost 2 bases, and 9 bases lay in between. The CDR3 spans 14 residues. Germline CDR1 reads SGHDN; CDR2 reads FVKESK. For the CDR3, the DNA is TGTGCCAGCAGCCAAAACAGGGCACAAGAGACCCAGTACTTC. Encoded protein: CASSQNRAQETQYF.

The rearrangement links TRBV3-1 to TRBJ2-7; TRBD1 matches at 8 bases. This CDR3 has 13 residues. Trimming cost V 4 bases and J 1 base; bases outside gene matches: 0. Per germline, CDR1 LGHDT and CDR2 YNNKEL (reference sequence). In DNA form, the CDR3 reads TGTGCCAGCAGCCGGGACAGGTCCTACGAGCAGTACTTC. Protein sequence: CASSRDRSYEQYF.

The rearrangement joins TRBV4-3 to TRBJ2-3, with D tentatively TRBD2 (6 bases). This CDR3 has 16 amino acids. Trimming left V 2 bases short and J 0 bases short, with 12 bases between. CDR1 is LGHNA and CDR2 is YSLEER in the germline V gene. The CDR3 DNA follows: TGCGCCAGCAGCCAAATAGCGGTGACTAGCACAGATACGCAGTATTTT. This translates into CASSQIAVTSTDTQYF.

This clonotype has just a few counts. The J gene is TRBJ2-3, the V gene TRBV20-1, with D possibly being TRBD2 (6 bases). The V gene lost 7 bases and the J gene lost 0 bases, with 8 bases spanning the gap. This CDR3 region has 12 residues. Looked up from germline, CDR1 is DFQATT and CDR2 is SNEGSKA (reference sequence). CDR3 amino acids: CSGGTSTDTQYF. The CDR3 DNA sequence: TGCAGTGGCGGGACTAGCACAGATACGCAGTATTTT.

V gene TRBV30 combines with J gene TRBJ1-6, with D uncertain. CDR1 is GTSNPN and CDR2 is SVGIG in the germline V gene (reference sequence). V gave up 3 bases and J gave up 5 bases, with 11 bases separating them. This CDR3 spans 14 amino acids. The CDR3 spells CAWRADKDNSPLHF. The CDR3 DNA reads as TGTGCCTGGAGGGCTGATAAGGATAATTCACCCCTCCACTTT.

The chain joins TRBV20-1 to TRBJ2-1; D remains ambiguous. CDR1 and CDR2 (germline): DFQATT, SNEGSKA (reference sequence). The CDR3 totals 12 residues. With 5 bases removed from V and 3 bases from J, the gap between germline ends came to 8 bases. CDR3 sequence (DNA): TGCAGTGCTCCACTAATCTACAATGAGCAGTTCTTC. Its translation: CSAPLIYNEQFF.

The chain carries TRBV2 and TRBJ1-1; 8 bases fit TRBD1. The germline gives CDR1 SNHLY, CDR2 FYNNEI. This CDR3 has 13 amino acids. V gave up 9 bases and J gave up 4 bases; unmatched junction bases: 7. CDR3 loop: CASTGGWFTEAFF. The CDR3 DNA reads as TGTGCCAGTACAGGGGGGTGGTTCACTGAAGCTTTCTTT. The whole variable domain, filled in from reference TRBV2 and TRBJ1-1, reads EPEVTQTPSHQVTQMGQEVILRCVPISNHLYFYWYRQILGQKVEFLVSFYNNEISEKSEIFDDQFSVERPDGSNFTLKIRSTKLEDSAMYFCASTGGWFTEAFFGQGTRLTVV.

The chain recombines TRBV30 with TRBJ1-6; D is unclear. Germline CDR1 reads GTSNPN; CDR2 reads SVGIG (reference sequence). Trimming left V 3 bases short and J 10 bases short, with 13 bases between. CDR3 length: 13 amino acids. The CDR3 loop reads CAWSHNLGSPLHF. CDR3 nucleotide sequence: TGTGCCTGGAGCCACAACCTAGGGTCACCCCTCCACTTT.

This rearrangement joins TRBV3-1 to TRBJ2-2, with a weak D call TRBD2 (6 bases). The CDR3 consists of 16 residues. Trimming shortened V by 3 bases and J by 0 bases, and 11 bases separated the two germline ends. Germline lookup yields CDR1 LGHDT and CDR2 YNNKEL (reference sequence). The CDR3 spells CASSQGLTTNTGELFF. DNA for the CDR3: TGTGCCAGCAGCCAGGGACTTACAACGAACACCGGGGAGCTGTTTTTT. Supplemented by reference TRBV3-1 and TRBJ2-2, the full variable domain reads DTAVSQTPKYLVTQMGNDKSIKCEQNLGHDTMYWYKQDSKKFLKIMFSYNNKELIINETVPNRFSPKSPDKAHLNLHINSLELGDSAVYFCASSQGLTTNTGELFFGEGSRLTVL.